The 2 T cell receptor beta chains presented below share a single source sample, sequenced in a study of T cell changes during pregnancy in multiple sclerosis (dated by TCRdb to the late 2010s). Library prep was done by the immunoSEQ multiplex PCR assay. TCRdb carries this immuneACCESS record with in-frame sequences only. Its versions omit some clonotypes, under half of them owing to an unresolved V gene in the studies checked, with the rest unexplained. The sample table lists fewer than 90,000 clones, around 93% of them with a count of one. Roughly 1% of the sample comes from the top ten. The sample was peripheral blood, taken in the first trimester of pregnancy. The source of these receptors is a female donor with multiple sclerosis, enrolled in a pregnancy study.

This sequence joins TRBV5-4 and TRBJ2-7; D perhaps matches TRBD1 (6 bases). Between the trimmed V and J ends, which lost 4 bases and 1 base, there was a span of 12 bases. Germline loops: CDR1 SGHNT, CDR2 YYREEE (reference sequence). The CDR3 has 14 amino acids. This CDR3 reads CASSIETGSYEQYF. CDR3 coding DNA: TGTGCCAGCAGCATCGAGACAGGTTCCTACGAGCAGTACTTC.

The chain recombines TRBV7-2 with TRBJ1-6; 8 positions agree with TRBD1. The CDR3 has 15 amino acids. J lost 9 bases, V lost 4 bases, and 8 bases had no gene match. CDR1 and CDR2 from the germline V gene are SGHTA and FQGNSA. The CDR3 sequence: CASSSLGTGGSPLHF. DNA of the CDR3: TGTGCCAGCAGCTCCCTGGGGACAGGCGGTTCACCCCTCCACTTT.